The TCR beta chain described here comes from a study of T-cell reconstitution after alpha-beta-depleted transplantation in children. The study's findings and limits: Reportedly, only several hundred clones from non-depleted graft cells drove alpha-beta T-cell counts at about two months. T-cell counts and diversity were attributed mostly to newly produced T cells one year after transplant. At day 60, the high TCRbeta diversity found in some patients originated from recipient T cells and thymic progenitors that had survived.

This clonotype was found a few times. Its antigen is as yet unknown. The CDR3 consists of 15 residues. Unmatched junction bases numbered 7, after V lost 0 bases and J lost 8 bases. Germline V gene lookup returns CDR1 SGHRS and CDR2 YFSETQ. For TCRbeta, the library was prepared with unique molecular identifiers. Each CDR3 protein is one row after TCRdb ran MiXCR on the PCR reads. The sample lists 500,000 to 750,000 distinct CDR3 sequences, 10% to 15% occurring once. This sequence was found in a male patient under 18 who had a stem cell transplant for acute myeloid leukemia, so the T cells may come from the graft donor. Sequences were derived from PBMCs, mostly from graft donor cells, sampled 360 days after TCRalphabeta/CD19-depleted stem cell transplant. The rearrangement uses TRBV5-1 and TRBJ2-1; 8 bases match TRBD1. Written as DNA, the CDR3 is TGCGCCAGCAGCTTGGTTTTGGACAGGGTTGATGAGCAGTTCTTC. This codes for CASSLVLDRVDEQFF. Combining the CDR3 with reference TRBV5-1 and TRBJ2-1 gives the whole variable domain KAGVTQTPRYLIKTRGQQVTLSCSPISGHRSVSWYQQTPGQGLQFLFEYFSETQRNKGNFPGRFSGRQFSNSRSEMNVSTLELGDSALYLCASSLVLDRVDEQFFGPGTRLTVL.